This T cell receptor (beta chain) was retrieved from a study of shared clonotypes between healthy human individuals. Of note for this clone: Its antigen is unknown.

Study findings and constraints: Some clonotypes were shared by all four sorted-subset donors, while others were not shared. The non-shared ones had lower generation probabilities than the shared ones.

Trimming took off 6 bases at V and 0 bases at J, with 10 bases between the two ends. CDR1 is KGHSH and CDR2 is LQKENI in the germline V gene. The CDR3 contains 14 residues. The study drew its donors from healthy HIV-negative adults without recent acute infections or vaccinations. Using about 220 ng DNA, 25,000 to 35,000 T cell genomes, the sorted-subset replicate PCRs were run. Data came from immunoSEQ multiplex PCR; TCRdb stores just in-frame clones and leaves some out. The data contain around 2.5 million clones, 90% to 95% of them singletons. The rearrangement links TRBV18 to TRBJ2-3; D ambiguous. The TCR originated in a man aged 18 to 35 in good health. Some clones in this sample may be carry-over from other donors' samples. Specimen: naive CD4+ T cells from PBMCs. Noted subset: CD45RA+ positively selected. The CDR3 DNA is TGTGCCAGCTCGCCCACGACTAGCACAGATACGCAGTATTTT. Translating gives CASSPTTSTDTQYF. The full variable domain, its missing parts supplied by reference TRBV18 and TRBJ2-3, is NAGVMQNPRHLVRRRGQEARLRCSPMKGHSHVYWYRQLPEEGLKFMVYLQKENIIDESGMPKERFSAEFPKEGPSILRIQQVVRGDSAAYFCASSPTTSTDTQYFGPGTRLTVL.